These 23 T cell receptor beta chains originate from one sample sequenced in a study of blood T cell repertoires in COVID-19. The method was immunoSEQ multiplex PCR; TCRdb's version includes in-frame clones alone and lacks a portion of them. The sample holds 170,000 or so clones, 70% to 90% seen once. The sequenced sample was peripheral blood. These receptors were collected from a man aged 45-60 years with active or convalescent COVID-19.

This chain joins TRBV6-6 and TRBJ2-1; TRBD2 is a possible D gene (5 bases). Per germline, CDR1 MNHNY and CDR2 SVGAGI (reference sequence). This CDR3 contains 12 residues. The V end was cut by 6 bases, the J end by 6 bases, with 9 bases between. CDR3 region: CASSYTSNEQFF. CDR3 nucleotide sequence: TGTGCCAGCAGCTATACTAGCAATGAGCAGTTCTTC.

The V call is TRBV5-1, the J call TRBJ1-6; TRBD1 matches at 7 bases. This CDR3 comprises 14 residues. CDR1 is SGHRS and CDR2 is YFSETQ in the germline V gene. Trimming took 4 bases from V and 7 from J; bases not matched to a gene: 5. CDR3 coding DNA: TGCGCCAGCAGCGCCGGGACAGTGAATTCACCCCTCCACTTT. As protein: CASSAGTVNSPLHF.

V usage is TRBV5-5 and J usage is TRBJ1-3, with D perhaps TRBD1 (6 bases). Trimming took 4 bases from V and 9 from J, leaving 14 bases between them. CDR1 and CDR2 (germline): SGHKS, YYEKEE (reference sequence). This CDR3 region has 13 residues. The CDR3 here is CASSHGRGATIYF. As DNA, the CDR3 is TGTGCCAGCAGCCACGGGAGGGGGGCCACCATATATTTT.

The rearrangement uses TRBV15 and TRBJ1-5; TRBD1 aligns across 7 bases. The V gene's germline CDR1 is LNHNV and CDR2 YYDKDF (reference sequence). Unmatched junction bases numbered 12, after V lost 1 base and J lost 3 bases. This CDR3 is 18 amino acids long. The CDR3 sequence is CATSRGAGTAELNQPQHF. Written as DNA, the CDR3 is TGTGCCACCAGCAGAGGTGCGGGGACAGCGGAACTCAATCAGCCCCAGCATTTT.

J is TRBJ2-7 and V is TRBV27; 7 bases fit TRBD2. J gave up 4 bases and V 3 bases, and 18 bases lay outside the gene matches. Germline V gene data show CDR1 as MNHEY and CDR2 as SMNVEV (reference sequence). The CDR3 extends over 18 amino acids. The CDR3 loop reads CASSFWSSGSLGVYEQYF. CDR3 coding DNA: TGTGCCAGCAGTTTTTGGTCTAGCGGATCACTCGGTGTATACGAGCAGTACTTC.

This clone was recorded a few times. The chain links TRBV28 to TRBJ1-1; D perhaps matches TRBD1 (6 bases). Germline CDR1 is MDHEN and CDR2 is SYDVKM. V gave up 7 bases and J gave up 8 bases, with 14 bases separating them. The CDR3 has 12 amino acids. DNA for the CDR3: TGTGCCAGCACCTCGTGGGGGCAAGAAGCTTTCTTT. This sequence encodes CASTSWGQEAFF.

This clone was seen a single time. This sequence joins TRBV6-5 and TRBJ1-1, with D possibly TRBD1 on 5 matching bases. Germline V gives CDR1 MNHEY, CDR2 SVGAGI. The V end was cut by 4 bases, the J end by 3 bases, with 15 bases between. This CDR3 comprises 15 residues. CDR3 protein: CASSSYDSGHTEAFF. The CDR3 coding sequence is TGTGCCAGCAGTTCCTACGACAGTGGGCACACTGAAGCTTTCTTT.

The V call is TRBV18, the J call TRBJ2-2; D is perhaps TRBD2 (5 bases). Germline-derived CDR1 and CDR2 are KGHSH and LQKENI. CDR3 length equals 13 residues. The ends were cut back, 3 bases at V and 10 bases at J, with 12 bases in the middle. CDR3 sequence reads: CASSPDLREELFF. In DNA, the CDR3 is TGTGCCAGCTCACCGGACTTGCGAGAGGAGCTGTTTTTT.

Turning to this clone: A junction boundary mismatches the germline segment, possibly from a read error. This chain links TRBV7-7 with TRBJ2-3; 11 positions agree with TRBD2. Germline lookup yields CDR1 SSHAT and CDR2 FNYEAQ (reference sequence). The CDR3 has 16 amino acids. The DNA of the CDR3 is TGTGCTAGCAGCCAACTAGCGGGGGAAAAAACAGATACGCAGTATTTT. Amino acids: CASSQLAGEKTDTQYF.

The rearrangement joins TRBV4-1 to TRBJ2-7; 12 positions match TRBD2. The CDR3 is 21 amino acids. Germline V gene data show CDR1 as MGHRA and CDR2 as YSYEKL. V lost 6 bases to trimming and J lost 5 bases; unmatched junction nucleotides: 26. Here the CDR3 DNA reads TGCGCCAGCAGTGACGAGCCCGGGACTAGCGGGCCTATACCGGATTACAACGAGCAGTACTTC. Translating it yields CASSDEPGTSGPIPDYNEQYF.

This chain connects TRBV7-2 to TRBJ1-1; TRBD1 matches at 9 bases. Germline values: CDR1 SGHTA, CDR2 FQGNSA. After removal of 0 bases from V and 4 bases from J, the junction contained 3 bases not matched to a gene. The CDR3 loop spans 15 amino acids. CDR3 residues: CASSLAGTGLTEAFF. The CDR3 region has the DNA TGTGCCAGCAGCTTAGCCGGGACAGGGCTCACTGAAGCTTTCTTT.

In its sample, this clone was seen once. The V and J genes are TRBV11-1 and TRBJ2-5; tentative D call: TRBD1 (6 bases). The CDR3 loop spans 14 amino acids. Trimming cost V 1 base and J 3 bases, with 9 bases left between them. The germline CDR1 and CDR2 sequences are SGHAT and FQDESV (reference sequence). This CDR3 reads CASSLESGEETQYF. CDR3 DNA sequence: TGTGCCAGCAGCTTAGAGTCAGGGGAAGAGACCCAGTACTTC.

V usage is TRBV19 and J usage is TRBJ2-5; possible D gene TRBD1, 7 bases. V was pared by 5 bases and J by 4 bases, with 14 bases between. The CDR3 totals 14 residues. CDR1 and CDR2 from the germline V gene are LNHDA and SQIVND (reference sequence). In DNA form, the CDR3 reads TGTGCCAGTAGTTACCAGGGGGGCCGAGAGACCCAGTACTTC. Residues: CASSYQGGRETQYF.

In this sample, this clone turned up once. The gene calls are TRBV5-4 and TRBJ1-2; no clear D. This CDR3 contains 15 residues. Trimming removed 3 bases from V and 2 bases from J, with 14 bases in between. The V gene's germline CDR1 is SGHNT and CDR2 YYREEE (reference sequence). The chain's CDR3 is CASSSPTRGNYGYTF. CDR3 nucleotide sequence: TGTGCCAGCAGCTCCCCCACCAGAGGGAACTATGGCTACACCTTC.

The chain carries TRBV6-5 and TRBJ1-2; no reliable D call. Germline V lookup: CDR1 MNHEY, CDR2 SVGAGI. The CDR3 totals 13 residues. Trimming shortened V by 8 bases and J by 4 bases, and 14 bases separated the two germline ends. The CDR3 reads CASFLGRGYGYTF. The CDR3 DNA reads TGTGCCAGCTTCCTCGGCAGAGGCTATGGCTACACCTTC.

This chain uses TRBV3-1 (or the pseudogene TRBV3-2) with TRBJ1-1; D perhaps matches TRBD1 (6 bases). Per germline, CDR1 LGHDT and CDR2 YNNKEL (reference sequence). Trimming stripped 4 bases from V and 6 bases from J, with 15 bases between. This CDR3 is 14 amino acids long. CDR3 loop: CASSLQRGGAEAFF. For the CDR3, the DNA is TGTGCCAGCAGCCTTCAAAGGGGGGGGGCTGAAGCTTTCTTT.

The genes are TRBV4-3 and TRBJ1-6, with a weak D call TRBD1 (5 bases). Germline V lookup: CDR1 LGHNA, CDR2 YSLEER. This CDR3 is 16 amino acids long. V shed 0 bases and J shed 6 bases, with 12 bases lying between them. CDR3 residues: CASSQDIGGFNSPLHF. CDR3 coding DNA: TGCGCCAGCAGCCAAGATATCGGGGGTTTTAATTCACCCCTCCACTTT.

This clone showed up just a few times. V is TRBV5-4 and J is TRBJ2-1, with 9 bases identical to TRBD1. The germline V gene encodes CDR1 SGHNT and CDR2 YYREEE (reference sequence). The CDR3 spans 15 residues. After removal of 4 bases from V and 6 bases from J, the junction contained 8 bases not matched to a gene. CDR3 DNA sequence: TGTGCCAGCAGCATCGGACAGGGGAGGGGCAATGAGCAGTTCTTC. As protein: CASSIGQGRGNEQFF.

The chain carries TRBV9 and TRBJ1-6; possible D gene TRBD1, 6 bases. V dropped 3 bases and J dropped 6 bases, with 10 bases sitting between them. The germline V gene encodes CDR1 SGDLS and CDR2 YYNGEE. The CDR3 has 14 amino acids. The CDR3 sequence is CASSAGQPNSPLHF. CDR3 DNA: TGTGCCAGCAGCGCAGGACAGCCTAATTCACCCCTCCACTTT.

V gene TRBV9 combines with J gene TRBJ1-1; weak D call: TRBD1 (5 bases). V lost 3 bases and J 4 bases, leaving 7 bases between the germline ends. The CDR3 has 12 amino acids. The germline gives CDR1 SGDLS, CDR2 YYNGEE. CDR3 residues: CASSAGITEAFF. For the CDR3, the DNA is TGTGCCAGCAGCGCAGGGATCACTGAAGCTTTCTTT.

J is TRBJ1-5 and V is TRBV2, with TRBD1 matching over 9 bases. Germline V gene sequence: CDR1 SNHLY, CDR2 FYNNEI. The trim removed 8 bases at V and 7 bases at J, leaving 6 bases unmatched. The CDR3 has 13 amino acids. CDR3 nucleotide sequence: TGTGCCAGCCTCCGGGACAGGGACCAGCCCCAGCATTTT. This encodes CASLRDRDQPQHF.

This clone was seen just once. The gene calls are TRBV9 and TRBJ1-2; D might be TRBD1 (5 bases). CDR1 is SGDLS and CDR2 is YYNGEE in the germline V gene. The CDR3 is made up of 15 amino acids. V lost 2 bases and J lost 6, with 17 bases in between. CDR3 sequence (DNA): TGTGCCAGCAGCGTCGAAGGGGATTCTGTGGATGGCTACACCTTC. Encoded protein: CASSVEGDSVDGYTF.

The chain uses TRBV15 and TRBJ1-4, with a possible D match to TRBD1 (6 bases). The germline gives CDR1 LNHNV, CDR2 YYDKDF (reference sequence). CDR3 size: 21 residues. V was trimmed by 3 bases and J by 3 bases, leaving 29 bases between them. CDR3 coding DNA: TGTGCCACCAGCAGGAGCCTGACTGACCGGGACACCCGAGGTCCTAATGAAAAACTGTTTTTT. Translated: CATSRSLTDRDTRGPNEKLFF.